The 7 T cell receptor beta chains in this list originate from one sample, sequenced in a study of CXCR3-negative and CXCR3-positive naive CD8 T cells. UMI-labeled TRB cDNA libraries were prepared by 5' RACE. From the 5' RACE reads, TCRdb lists one entry per CDR3 protein and no DNA. The sample has approximately 58,000 distinct CDR3 sequences. The specimen was naive CXCR3- CD8+ T cells from blood. Specified subset: CD45RO-CCR7+CD27+CD95- naive CD8+ T cells lacking CXCR3 (TNR3-). These receptors were collected from a human donor in good health. Some clones in this sample may be carry-over from other donors' samples.

This CDR3 reads CASSLGRVFDEQFF. The chain carries TRBV14 and TRBJ2-1. Germline V gene lookup returns CDR1 SGHDN and CDR2 FVKESK. The CDR3 has 14 amino acids.

This rearrangement joins TRBV29-1 to TRBJ1-1; TCRdb returns TRBD1, unconfirmable since there is no DNA. The CDR3 is 13 amino acids. The germline CDR1 and CDR2 sequences are SQVTM and ANQGSEA. The CDR3: CSTRDVLGTEAFF. Complete variable domain (other parts from reference TRBV29-1 and TRBJ1-1): SAVISQKPSRDICQRGTSLTIQCQVDSQVTMMFWYRQQPGQSLTLIATANQGSEATYESGFVIDKFPISRPNLTFSTLTVSNMSPEDSSIYLCSTRDVLGTEAFFGQGTRLTVV.

The chain couples TRBV7-9 to TRBJ1-4; no DNA is available, so the TRBD1 call from TCRdb remains unchecked. Germline CDR1 reads SEHNR; CDR2 reads FQNEAQ (reference sequence). This CDR3 is built from 16 residues. Here the CDR3 reads CASSPPANPVGEKLFF.

This sequence joins TRBV7-9 and TRBJ2-5; the TCRdb call, TRBD1, lacks DNA for checking. The CDR3 is 13 residues long. Germline V gene lookup returns CDR1 SEHNR and CDR2 FQNEAQ (reference sequence). The CDR3: CASSPPDQETQYF.

V usage is TRBV21-1 and J usage is TRBJ2-7; TCRdb returns TRBD2, unconfirmable since there is no DNA. TRBV21-1 is tagged as a pseudogene. The CDR3 extends over 14 amino acids. This CDR3 is CASRGVPRSYEQYF.

The V gene is TRBV4-3, the J gene TRBJ2-1; the TCRdb D gene call, TRBD1, has no DNA to confirm it. The CDR3 totals 14 residues. Looked up from germline, CDR1 is LGHNA and CDR2 is YSLEER. This CDR3 is CASSQDLPGTEQFF.

The CDR3 here is CASSQRSGARWETQYF. The chain carries TRBV13 and TRBJ2-5. The CDR3 spans 16 residues. The germline V gene has CDR1 PRHDT and CDR2 FYEKMQ (reference sequence).